The 2 T cell receptor beta chains presented below share a single source sample, sequenced in a study of cytomegalovirus exposure and HLA in healthy donors. PCR primers comprised 60 Vbeta and 13 Jbeta primers. Measured with immunoSEQ multiplex PCR; TCRdb has only the in-frame clones, and not every one. This sample has approximately 150,000 clones, with around 79% found just once. Sequenced input: PBMCs. Receptors were obtained from a woman aged 40-49 years in good health and CMV-seropositive.

V and J are TRBV5-1 and TRBJ2-7, with a tentative D call TRBD1 (5 bases). This CDR3 contains 15 residues. Germline V lookup: CDR1 SGHRS, CDR2 YFSETQ. V lost 4 bases and J lost 2, with 16 bases in between. CDR3 sequence: CASSPYTDSPYEQYF. The CDR3 DNA reads as TGCGCCAGCAGCCCTTATACTGACAGCCCCTACGAGCAGTACTTC.

This clone was observed a few times. The chain recombines TRBV7-2 with TRBJ1-5; no clear D gene. The germline V and J ends were trimmed by 6 bases and 2 bases, with 17 bases remaining between them. The CDR3 totals 16 residues. Germline CDR1 and CDR2: SGHTA and FQGNSA. The chain's CDR3 is CASSLPGGKGNQPQHF. Here the CDR3 DNA reads TGTGCCAGCAGTCTGCCCGGAGGGAAGGGCAATCAGCCCCAGCATTTT.